This TCR beta chain was obtained from a study of shared clonotypes between healthy human individuals. The overall study: Per-donor plates numbered three CD4 naive, three CD4 memory, two CD8 naive and one CD8 memory.

Findings of the study overall: It was observed that roughly 5% of naive CD4 clonotypes were shared across a few donors.

Once extracted for a subset, genomic DNA was divided evenly among several immunoSEQ plates. Replicate sorted-subset PCRs were loaded with around 210 ng DNA, about 30,000 T cell genomes. Produced via immunoSEQ multiplex PCR; TCRdb's table is partial and in-frame only. The profile shows about 330,000 clones, 80% to 90% of them singletons. Notes on this clone: The antigen is not known.

The specimen sequenced was memory CD8+ T cells sorted from blood. Subset specified: CD45RO+ cells pooled with CCR7-negative TemRA cells. The sequence was collected from a man in his late teens or twenties in good health.

Here the CDR3 DNA reads TGCGCCAGCAGCTTTATGAACGTTAATGAAAAACTGTTTTTT. Translated: CASSFMNVNEKLFF. The V gene is TRBV5-1, the J gene TRBJ1-4; D not certain. Trimming took 2 bases from V and 4 from J, leaving 9 bases between them. The germline V gene has CDR1 SGHRS and CDR2 YFSETQ. CDR3 length: 14 residues.